This T cell receptor beta chain is drawn from a study of CD4 T cells in relation to SARS-CoV-2 and coronaviruses. Study overall: The negative reference was HIV-1 Nef peptide pool or peptide-free culture. The HLA restriction of the shared crossreactive spike epitopes was mapped.

Sequencing used immunoSEQ multiplex PCR; TCRdb keeps in-frame clones, though not all of them. The sample includes about 20,000 clones, roughly 80% seen only once; the top ten take roughly 22%. As concerns this clone: Its specificity is not known.

Unexposed donor CD4+ T cells date from about 2011-2018, before the COVID-19 pandemic. After about ten days of culture, CD4+ T cells were isolated. Testing used SARS-CoV-2 S/N and four cold-coronavirus spikes on unexposed-donor CD4+ T cells, cells permitting. Cultures received half-medium IL-2 refreshes on days 3 and 7. V lost 0 bases, J lost 4 bases, and 12 bases lay in between. This CDR3 region has 15 residues. Germline CDR1 is SGHVS and CDR2 is FQNEAQ. The V gene is TRBV7-8, the J gene TRBJ2-5, with a weak D call TRBD1 (6 bases). This TCR was sampled from a human donor in good health. The sequenced sample was CD4+ T cells from PBMCs, cultured in vitro. CDR3 sequence (DNA): TGTGCCAGCAGCTTAGCGTGGGGGCCGGGAGAGACCCAGTACTTC. This translates into CASSLAWGPGETQYF.